This TCR beta chain was sequenced during a study of blood T cell repertoires in COVID-19. Study-level information: The United States, Italy and Spain supplied acute and convalescent COVID-19 samples.

This clone has just a few counts. How the authors handled the data: How many nucleated cells were present was estimated from reference gene primer amplification. The table came from immunoSEQ multiplex PCR; TCRdb's copy has only in-frame clones and leaves some out. The DNA was the basis for D and trimming; V, J and clone size are from that table. The table includes about 160,000 clones, roughly 90% detected once. In germline, CDR1 is SGHVS, CDR2 FQNEAQ. Trimming shortened V by 1 base and J by 5 bases, and 14 bases separated the two germline ends. The CDR3 runs to 15 residues. The receptor was isolated from a woman between 65 and 79 years old with acute or convalescent COVID-19. The sample taken for sequencing was peripheral blood. The V call is TRBV7-8, the J call TRBJ1-2, with D unresolved. The CDR3 nucleotides read TGTGCCAGCAGCTTAGAGGTGGGCAGTAGATATGGCTACACCTTC. Translation: CASSLEVGSRYGYTF.